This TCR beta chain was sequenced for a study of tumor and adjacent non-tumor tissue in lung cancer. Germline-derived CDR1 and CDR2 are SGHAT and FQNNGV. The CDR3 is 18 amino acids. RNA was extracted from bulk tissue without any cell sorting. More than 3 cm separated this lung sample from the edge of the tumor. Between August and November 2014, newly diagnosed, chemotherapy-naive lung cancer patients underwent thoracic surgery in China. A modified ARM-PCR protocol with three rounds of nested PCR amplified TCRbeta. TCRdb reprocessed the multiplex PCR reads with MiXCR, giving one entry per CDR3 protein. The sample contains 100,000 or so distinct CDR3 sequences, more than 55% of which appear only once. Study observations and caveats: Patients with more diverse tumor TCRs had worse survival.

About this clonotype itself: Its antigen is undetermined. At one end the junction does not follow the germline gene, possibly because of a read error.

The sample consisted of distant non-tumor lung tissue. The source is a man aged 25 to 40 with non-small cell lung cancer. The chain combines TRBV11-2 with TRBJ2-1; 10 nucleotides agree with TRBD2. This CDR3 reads CVSNLRVGLAGAYNEQFF. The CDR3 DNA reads TGTGTCAGCAACTTACGGGTCGGGCTAGCGGGGGCCTACAATGAGCAGTTCTTC.